The 32 T cell receptor beta chains below all came from one sample that was sequenced in a study of fetal regulatory T cell absence and autoimmunity. The method was immunoSEQ multiplex PCR; TCRdb's version includes in-frame clones alone and lacks a portion of them. The sample contains 95,000 or so clones, roughly 78% of which appear only once. The sequencing input was pancreas tissue. These receptors were taken from a male donor with IPEX syndrome.

The chain has TRBV4-1 and TRBJ2-7; D unresolved. Germline CDR1 and CDR2: MGHRA and YSYEKL. The CDR3 loop spans 16 amino acids. V was clipped by 1 base and J by 0 bases, with 13 bases between them. The CDR3 region has the DNA TGCGCCAGCAGCCAAGTTGACGCCTCTACCTCCTACGAGCAGTACTTC. It yields the protein CASSQVDASTSYEQYF.

The chain has TRBV5-1 and TRBJ2-2, with D possibly called TRBD1 or TRBD2 (6 bases each). Germline V gene sequence: CDR1 SGHRS, CDR2 YFSETQ. Trimming took off 1 base at V and 2 bases at J, with 9 bases between the two ends. The CDR3 sequence is 15 residues long. The CDR3 protein is CASSLQGTNTGELFF. The CDR3 nucleotides read TGCGCCAGCAGCTTGCAGGGGACTAACACCGGGGAGCTGTTTTTT. The complete variable domain, with remaining parts taken from reference TRBV5-1 and TRBJ2-2, reads KAGVTQTPRYLIKTRGQQVTLSCSPISGHRSVSWYQQTPGQGLQFLFEYFSETQRNKGNFPGRFSGRQFSNSRSEMNVSTLELGDSALYLCASSLQGTNTGELFFGEGSRLTVL.

V usage is TRBV4-3 and J usage is TRBJ1-2; 8 nucleotides align to TRBD1. Germline-derived CDR1 and CDR2 are LGHNA and YSLEER. The V gene end was trimmed by 1 base and the J gene end by 4 bases; junction bases not matched to a gene: 5. The CDR3 length is 15 residues. Here the CDR3 reads CASSQGTGSLYGYTF. In DNA form, the CDR3 reads TGCGCCAGCAGCCAAGGGACAGGGAGCCTCTATGGCTACACCTTC.

This clone has more than one count but fewer than ten. The chain recombines TRBV5-6 with TRBJ1-5; a possible D gene is TRBD1 (6 bases). CDR3 size: 13 residues. The V gene lost 4 bases and the J gene lost 1 base, with 6 bases spanning the gap. Germline CDR1 SGHDT, CDR2 YYEEEE. CDR3 coding DNA: TGTGCCAGCAGCGGACAGAGCAATCAGCCCCAGCATTTT. Amino acids: CASSGQSNQPQHF.

The rearrangement uses TRBV6-5 and TRBJ2-1; 10 bases fit TRBD2. V gave up 9 bases and J gave up 3 bases; unmatched junction bases: 8. The CDR3 is made up of 15 amino acids. CDR1 MNHEY and CDR2 SVGAGI come from the germline V gene. The CDR3 DNA sequence: TGTGCCAGTCAACTTGCTAGCGGGAGCTACAATGAGCAGTTCTTC. Translated, it gives CASQLASGSYNEQFF.

V gene TRBV5-1 combines with J gene TRBJ2-3, with 14 bases lining up with TRBD2. The CDR3 loop spans 18 amino acids. V was clipped by 2 bases and J by 1 base; unmatched bases: 6. Per the germline V gene, CDR1 is SGHRS and CDR2 is YFSETQ. CDR3 residues: CASSFGLAGGPGTDTQYF. In DNA form, the CDR3 reads TGCGCCAGCAGCTTCGGACTAGCGGGGGGCCCAGGCACAGATACGCAGTATTTT. Supplemented by reference TRBV5-1 and TRBJ2-3, the full variable domain reads KAGVTQTPRYLIKTRGQQVTLSCSPISGHRSVSWYQQTPGQGLQFLFEYFSETQRNKGNFPGRFSGRQFSNSRSEMNVSTLELGDSALYLCASSFGLAGGPGTDTQYFGPGTRLTVL.

This chain connects TRBV5-1 to TRBJ2-3; D might be TRBD1 (5 bases). V shed 0 bases and J shed 6 bases, with 17 bases lying between them. CDR1 is SGHRS, CDR2 YFSETQ, per germline. The length of the CDR3 is 16 residues. The chain's CDR3 is CASSLAGRVVVDTQYF. The DNA of the CDR3 is TGCGCCAGCAGCTTGGCCGGCAGGGTGGTGGTGGATACGCAGTATTTT.

The V gene is TRBV30, the J gene TRBJ2-1, with TRBD2 identical over 10 bases. J was trimmed by 6 bases and V by 2 bases; bases with no gene match: 1. Germline lookup yields CDR1 GTSNPN and CDR2 SVGIG (reference sequence). The CDR3 loop spans 13 amino acids. CDR3 sequence (DNA): TGTGCCTGGAGTAGCGGGGGGGCCAATGAGCAGTTCTTC. Residues: CAWSSGGANEQFF.

This clone was counted a few times. This rearrangement joins TRBV6-6 to TRBJ1-5; D is uncertain. V lost 6 bases, J lost 1 base, and 4 bases lay in between. In germline, CDR1 is MNHNY, CDR2 SVGAGI (reference sequence). This CDR3 comprises 12 residues. CDR3 DNA sequence: TGTGCCAGCAGGAAAAGCAATCAGCCCCAGCATTTT. Translation gives CASRKSNQPQHF.

The V gene is TRBV7-9, the J gene TRBJ2-7; possibly TRBD1 or TRBD2 for D (5 bases each). This CDR3 comprises 17 residues. The germline V and J ends were trimmed by 5 bases and 5 bases, with 25 bases remaining between them. Germline V gene lookup returns CDR1 SEHNR and CDR2 FQNEAQ (reference sequence). The CDR3 reads CASSRTVAGTRHHEQYF. In nucleotides, the CDR3 is TGTGCCAGCAGCCGGACGGTGGCAGGGACCCGTCACCACGAGCAGTACTTC.

This clone has only one observation. The chain joins TRBV7-8 to TRBJ2-2, with D tentatively TRBD1 (6 bases). Germline V gives CDR1 SGHVS, CDR2 FQNEAQ. Trimming stripped 5 bases from V and 1 base from J, with 11 bases between. The length of the CDR3 is 15 residues. CDR3 in amino acids: CASSKHRVNTGELFF. The DNA of the CDR3 is TGTGCCAGCAGCAAGCACAGGGTGAACACCGGGGAGCTGTTTTTT.

The rearrangement joins TRBV2 to TRBJ1-2; D is uncertain. Looked up from germline, CDR1 is SNHLY and CDR2 is FYNNEI. The CDR3 has 17 residues. Trimming left V 0 bases short and J 4 bases short, with 18 bases between. The CDR3 DNA is TGTGCCAGCAGTGAAGCGTCAGTAGGTGGGTGGGTCTATGGCTACACCTTC. It translates to CASSEASVGGWVYGYTF.

This chain joins TRBV5-5 and TRBJ1-2; TRBD1 matches 12 bases. Germline loops: CDR1 SGHKS, CDR2 YYEKEE (reference sequence). V was pared by 0 bases and J by 8 bases, with 8 bases of the junction left unmatched. The CDR3 has 16 amino acids. The CDR3, as DNA: TGTGCCAGCAGCTTGGATCTGGGGACAGGGGGCATCGGCTACACCTTC. It encodes CASSLDLGTGGIGYTF.

V and J are TRBV5-6 and TRBJ1-1; D is ambiguous. The V and J ends lost 2 bases and 5 bases respectively, with 16 bases between them. The CDR3 contains 15 residues. The germline V gene has CDR1 SGHDT and CDR2 YYEEEE. The DNA for the CDR3 is TGTGCCAGCAGCTTTAGGGTTTGGCCGTGGACTGAAGCTTTCTTT. Translating it yields CASSFRVWPWTEAFF.

The sample holds a few counts of this clone. This rearrangement joins TRBV4-1 to TRBJ1-2; maybe TRBD1 (5 bases). The germline V and J ends were trimmed by 4 bases and 2 bases, with 5 bases remaining between them. The germline gives CDR1 MGHRA, CDR2 YSYEKL. The CDR3 sequence is 12 residues long. The CDR3, as DNA: TGCGCCAGCAGCCGGACAAACTATGGCTACACCTTC. Translating gives CASSRTNYGYTF.

The chain uses TRBV4-2 and TRBJ1-4, with D maybe TRBD1 (6 bases). The V end lost 1 base, the J end lost 4 bases, and 19 bases lay between the germline ends. This CDR3 has 18 amino acids. CDR1 and CDR2 from the germline V gene are LGHNA and YNFKEQ. This chain's CDR3 is CASSQVGDGGYGNEKLFF. The CDR3 DNA sequence: TGTGCCAGCAGCCAAGTGGGGGACGGGGGCTATGGTAATGAAAAACTGTTTTTT.

This clone appeared once. The V and J genes are TRBV27 and TRBJ1-4; D might be TRBD1 (6 bases). The V end was cut by 6 bases, the J end by 5 bases, with 19 bases between. Germline V CDR1 and CDR2: MNHEY, SMNVEV (reference sequence). The CDR3 loop spans 16 amino acids. For the CDR3, the DNA is TGTGCCAGCAGAAGCATCCAGGGGCCTGGAAATGAAAAACTGTTTTTT. Protein sequence: CASRSIQGPGNEKLFF.

The genes are TRBV5-5 and TRBJ2-1; perhaps TRBD1 as D (5 bases). Germline V gives CDR1 SGHKS, CDR2 YYEKEE (reference sequence). The CDR3 is made up of 15 amino acids. Trimming took off 0 bases at V and 3 bases at J, with 10 bases between the two ends. The CDR3 sequence is CASSLARESYNEQFF. The CDR3, as DNA: TGTGCCAGCAGCTTGGCCAGGGAAAGCTACAATGAGCAGTTCTTC.

The J gene is TRBJ2-1, the V gene TRBV27; 8 nucleotides agree with TRBD2. Germline V gene lookup returns CDR1 MNHEY and CDR2 SMNVEV (reference sequence). V was clipped by 6 bases and J by 5 bases; unmatched bases: 6. The CDR3 has 14 amino acids. CDR3 residues: CASSRLANDNEQFF. The DNA for the CDR3 is TGTGCCAGCAGCAGACTAGCGAACGACAATGAGCAGTTCTTC.

This clone came up once. The CDR3 coding sequence is TGTGCCTGGAGTGTTTTGGCTAGTCCTACCGGGGAGCTGTTTTTT. It codes for CAWSVLASPTGELFF. The chain carries TRBV30 and TRBJ2-2; D call uncertain. Trimming cost V 0 bases and J 5 bases, with 13 bases left between them. Germline values: CDR1 GTSNPN, CDR2 SVGIG (reference sequence). This CDR3 is built from 15 residues.

The V call is TRBV15, the J call TRBJ1-1; D perhaps matches TRBD1 (6 bases). V lost 0 bases, J lost 4 bases, and 12 bases lay in between. Germline V gives CDR1 LNHNV, CDR2 YYDKDF (reference sequence). The CDR3 runs to 15 residues. The CDR3 DNA is TGTGCCACCAGCAGAGAGGGGGGCTTCACCACTGAAGCTTTCTTT. Amino acid sequence: CATSREGGFTTEAFF.

The chain uses TRBV11-2 and TRBJ2-1, with no clear D. CDR3 length: 11 residues. The germline gives CDR1 SGHAT, CDR2 FQNNGV. Trimming removed 5 bases from V and 13 bases from J, with 12 bases in between. This chain's CDR3 is CASSKQIRQFF. The CDR3 DNA is TGTGCCAGCAGCAAACAGATTCGACAGTTCTTC.

This chain connects TRBV19 to TRBJ2-4, with 7 bases that match TRBD1. Germline trimming cut 5 bases from V and 6 bases from J; bases unmatched to any gene: 7. Germline CDR1 LNHDA, CDR2 SQIVND (reference sequence). The CDR3 is 14 residues long. The CDR3 nucleotides are TGTGCCAGTAGTGTGGGGACAGCTCTAAACATTCAGTACTTC. Residues: CASSVGTALNIQYF.

V usage is TRBV6-5 and J usage is TRBJ1-2, with D perhaps matching TRBD1 (6 bases). Germline V gene sequence: CDR1 MNHEY, CDR2 SVGAGI. With 2 bases removed from V and 7 bases from J, the gap between germline ends came to 14 bases. This CDR3 contains 14 residues. CDR3 bases: TGTGCCAGCAGTTACGATTGGGGGCAGGGTGGCTACACCTTC. It is translated as CASSYDWGQGGYTF.

The chain employs TRBV6-5 and TRBJ2-2; the D gene is possibly TRBD2 (7 bases). This CDR3 is built from 15 residues. The germline V gene has CDR1 MNHEY and CDR2 SVGAGI. Deletions cut 6 bases from V and 0 bases from J, with 11 bases between. CDR3 sequence (DNA): TGTGCCAGCAGCCGGGGGGCCCCGAACACCGGGGAGCTGTTTTTT. It is translated as CASSRGAPNTGELFF.

The gene calls are TRBV5-1 and TRBJ2-7; TRBD2 is a possible D gene (6 bases). Germline loops: CDR1 SGHRS, CDR2 YFSETQ. The ends were cut back, 4 bases at V and 2 bases at J, with 10 bases in the middle. The CDR3 spans 13 residues. CDR3 amino acids: CASSRDWAYEQYF. DNA for the CDR3: TGCGCCAGCAGCCGGGACTGGGCCTACGAGCAGTACTTC.

This chain links TRBV29-1 with TRBJ2-1; tentative D call: TRBD2 (6 bases). The CDR3 runs to 8 residues. Germline V CDR1 and CDR2: SQVTM, ANQGSEA. With 7 bases removed from V and 13 bases from J, the gap between germline ends came to 8 bases. CDR3 nucleotides: TGCAGCGGGGGAGGTCAGTTCTTC. It specifies CSGGGQFF.

The chain combines TRBV1 with TRBJ2-7; no DNA check was done on the table's D call, TRBD1. TRBV1 is termed a pseudogene. The CDR3 consists of 14 residues. The CDR3 nucleotides read TGCACCAGCAGCCAAGATCAGGGGAACTACGAGCAGTACTTC. Translating gives CTSSQDQGNYEQYF.

This clone appeared once. This chain connects TRBV6-1 to TRBJ1-2, with D perhaps matching TRBD1 (5 bases). V lost 8 bases and J lost 3, with 13 bases in between. The germline V gene has CDR1 MNHNS and CDR2 SASEGT. The CDR3 covers 13 residues. For the CDR3, the DNA is TGTGCCAGCGGTAGACAGTTCCACTATGGCTACACCTTC. This translates into CASGRQFHYGYTF.

The chain recombines TRBV6-1 with TRBJ2-7; possible D gene TRBD1, 5 bases. Germline CDR1 and CDR2: MNHNS and SASEGT. CDR3 length equals 14 residues. The germline V and J ends were trimmed by 4 bases and 6 bases, with 16 bases remaining between them. For the CDR3, the DNA is TGTGCCAGCAGTGGCCCGGGCAGGGTGAGCGAGCAGTACTTC. This codes for CASSGPGRVSEQYF.

As DNA, the CDR3 is TGCGCCAGCAGCCCCCAGGGACTAGCACTTATATACTCCTACGAGCAGTACTTC. Translated, it gives CASSPQGLALIYSYEQYF. This chain joins TRBV5-1 and TRBJ2-7; 9 bases are a match to TRBD2. This CDR3 spans 18 amino acids. V was pared by 4 bases and J by 0 bases, with 14 bases of the junction left unmatched. Germline assignment: CDR1 SGHRS and CDR2 YFSETQ.

The table lists this clone with a few counts. The chain combines TRBV27 with TRBJ1-6; possible D gene TRBD1, 6 bases. Germline CDR1 is MNHEY and CDR2 is SMNVEV (reference sequence). The V end lost 1 base, the J end lost 5 bases, and 15 bases lay between the germline ends. This CDR3 spans 17 amino acids. This chain's CDR3 is CASSLWPWAGDNSPLHF. Here the CDR3 DNA reads TGTGCCAGCAGTTTATGGCCCTGGGCAGGGGATAATTCACCCCTCCACTTT.